This T cell receptor beta chain was found in a study of T-cell reconstitution after alpha-beta-depleted transplantation in children. A TCRbeta library incorporating unique molecular identifiers was prepared. TCRdb re-derived calls from the PCR reads in MiXCR, one entry per CDR3 protein. The sample lists roughly 500,000 distinct CDR3 sequences, about 16% occurring once. V was pared by 9 bases and J by 9 bases, with 8 bases of the junction left unmatched. Germline V gene lookup returns CDR1 LGHNA and CDR2 YNFKEQ. This CDR3 has 13 residues. This chain uses TRBV4-2 with TRBJ2-1; TRBD2 matches 10 bases. The material sequenced was PBMCs from the stem cell graft donor, taken from the stem cell graft. This TCR derives from a human donor who donated a stem cell graft to a child with acute lymphoblastic leukemia. The CDR3 spells CASESGRAFEQFF. The CDR3 DNA follows: TGTGCCAGTGAGAGCGGGAGGGCCTTTGAGCAGTTCTTC.